This TCR beta chain was captured by sequencing in a study of T cell repertoires in cytomegalovirus infection. This CDR3 region has 14 residues. Germline CDR1 is MDHEN and CDR2 is SYDVKM. The V end was cut by 2 bases, the J end by 3 bases, with 10 bases between. Each CDR3 protein is one row after TCRdb ran MiXCR on the reads. The data contain about 740,000 distinct CDR3 sequences, approximately 34% of them singletons. The study, taken as a whole, reports: Dominating the ex vivo response were TCR beta clonotypes that were CMV-specific and HLA-C-restricted.

As to this clonotype: As yet, its antigen is unknown.

Sequenced material: PBMCs. The chain is built from TRBV28 and TRBJ1-1; unclear D gene. This receptor was identified in a human donor in good health (CMV status not recorded). Some clones in this sample may be carry-over from other donors' samples. Here the CDR3 DNA reads TGTGCCAGCAGTTTAGAGGGCCTCGACACTGAAGCTTTCTTT. Its protein is CASSLEGLDTEAFF.